What follows describes a single TCR beta chain. TCRdb's table, derived via immunoSEQ multiplex PCR, lists solely in-frame clones and lacks some. Of 100,000 to 150,000 clones in the sample, 80% to 95% were seen once. Germline-derived CDR1 and CDR2 are SGHTA and FQGNSA. V was shortened by 3 bases and J by 5 bases, with 15 bases between the two germline ends. The CDR3 contains 15 residues. This record comes from a study of control samples from healthy donors and cancer patients. This TCR was recovered from a man younger than 30 in good health. This chain joins TRBV7-2 and TRBJ2-3, with no clear D. What was sequenced was blood. The CDR3 DNA reads as TGTGCCAGCAGCTTTGCCAGCCTCTACGGAGATACGCAGTATTTT. It yields the protein CASSFASLYGDTQYF.